This T cell receptor (beta chain) is from a study of T cells in Graves' hyperthyroidism and ophthalmopathy. This clonotype appeared many times. Hyperthyroidism in the patients, aged 18 to 65, was newly diagnosed and under 2 months in duration. RNA transcripts gave rise to amplified TCR beta CDR3 regions. A first-round RT-PCR of the TCR CDR3 used the HTBI primer set. MiXCR, run by TCRdb on the multiplex PCR reads, gives a single entry per CDR3 protein. In the table there are 500,000 to 750,000 distinct CDR3 sequences, roughly 46% of which are singletons. CDR1 and CDR2 from the germline V gene are MNHEY and SVGEGT. Trimming cost V 10 bases and J 3 bases, with 10 bases left between them. This CDR3 is 11 amino acids long.

The gene calls are TRBV6-2 or TRBV6-3 and TRBJ2-7, with no clear D. Sequencing used peripheral blood or thyroid tissue (not recorded which). The receptor was derived from a woman aged 18-29 years with Graves' hyperthyroidism. CDR3 loop: CATEKDYEQYF. The CDR3 DNA reads TGTGCCACCGAAAAGGACTACGAGCAGTACTTC.